The T cell receptor (beta chain) under discussion was sequenced for a study of blood T cell repertoires in COVID-19. The CDR3 covers 14 residues. From germline, CDR1 is LGHDT and CDR2 YNNKEL (reference sequence). V was cut by 3 bases and J by 4 bases, with 12 bases left in between. Using immunoSEQ multiplex PCR, the repertoire was profiled, and TCRdb retains in-frame clones only, with some absent. The table has about 200,000 clones, approximately 86% seen once. The chain recombines TRBV3-1 (or the pseudogene TRBV3-2) with TRBJ1-1; D might be TRBD1 (6 bases). The source material was PBMCs or T cells enriched from blood (not recorded which). The receptor comes from a woman aged 40 to 49 with acute COVID-19. Written as DNA, the CDR3 is TGTGCCAGCAGCCACCAGGGGTCGATCACTGAAGCTTTCTTT. It is translated as CASSHQGSITEAFF.